This T cell receptor beta chain was retrieved from a study of early stage breast cancer tumors. Measured with immunoSEQ multiplex PCR; TCRdb has only the in-frame clones, and not every one. Among tens of thousands of clones listed, approximately 90% were seen once. Germline-derived CDR1 and CDR2 are KGHSH and LQKENI. There are 11 residues in the CDR3. Trimming took off 6 bases at V and 4 bases at J, with 6 bases between the two ends. The sample taken for sequencing was blood. The chain employs TRBV18 and TRBJ2-5; unclear D gene. The receptor was derived from a person aged 70 to 85 with breast cancer. The CDR3 spells CASSPGETQYF. CDR3 nucleotides: TGTGCCAGCTCCCCGGGAGAGACCCAGTACTTC.